Listed below are T cell receptor beta chains from one sample, sequenced in a study of blood T cell repertoires in COVID-19. Assay used: immunoSEQ multiplex PCR; TCRdb lists only in-frame clones, some missing. The sample yields more than 100,000 clones, roughly 78% seen once. The sequenced sample consisted of peripheral blood. The source of these receptors is a man aged 55 to 70 with active or convalescent COVID-19. Both conserved end residues are part of each CDR3. Each record gives: clone size, J gene, V gene, D gene, CDR3 DNA, CDR3 protein. D genes are given only for firm matches. Not all rows give a size; the values are once, few, many and, for expanded clones, a class.

>NA|TRBJ1-2|TRBV6-2/TRBV6-3|TRBD1
TGTGCCAGCAGTAGGACAGGGGATGGCTACACCTTC
CASSRTGDGYTF
>NA|TRBJ2-7|TRBV5-4|TRBD2
TGTGCCAGCAGCTGGGCGGGAGTTGCGCCCGACGAGCAGTACTTC
CASSWAGVAPDEQYF
>once|TRBJ1-1|TRBV5-1|TRBD1
TGCGCCAGCAGCGTCGAGGGGGCCGGCACTGAAGCTTTCTTT
CASSVEGAGTEAFF
>NA|TRBJ2-7|TRBV7-8|NA
TGTGCCAGCAGCTTTAGCGGATTTTTCGAGCAGTACTTC
CASSFSGFFEQYF
>NA|TRBJ2-7|TRBV4-2|TRBD1
TGTGCCAGCAGCCCTAGGACAGGGGTGGACGAGCAGTACTTC
CASSPRTGVDEQYF
>once|TRBJ2-7|TRBV7-6|TRBD1
TGTGCCAGCAGCCGGAGGACAGGGGGTCGCTGGGAGCAGTACTTC
CASSRRTGGRWEQYF
>NA|TRBJ1-2|TRBV28|NA
TGTGCCAGCAGTTTCGGCGGGAACTATGGCTACACCTTC
CASSFGGNYGYTF
>NA|TRBJ1-6|TRBV6-5|NA
TGTGCCAGCAGTCGGCTCGGGGGTAATTCACCCCTCCACTTT
CASSRLGGNSPLHF
>NA|TRBJ2-3|TRBV6-5|TRBD2
TGTGCCAGCAGTCAGCGACTAGCGGGAGAAAGTACGCAGTATTTT
CASSQRLAGESTQYF
>once|TRBJ2-3|TRBV7-8|TRBD2
TGTGCCAGCAGCTTAAGACTAGCGGGTATAAGCACGGAAAAAGATACGCAGTATTTT
CASSLRLAGISTEKDTQYF
>NA|TRBJ2-3|TRBV2|NA
TGTGCCAGCGCACTCTCGGGAGATACGCAGTATTTT
CASALSGDTQYF
>NA|TRBJ1-1|TRBV28|NA
TGTGCCAGCAGTTCGCGAGCGGGCGGAACTGAAGCTTTCTTT
CASSSRAGGTEAFF
>NA|TRBJ2-3|TRBV7-2|TRBD2
TGTGCCAGCAGCTTAGGGACTAGCGGGCTTAGCACAGATACGCAGTATTTT
CASSLGTSGLSTDTQYF
>NA|TRBJ2-1|TRBV9|TRBD2
TGTGCCAGCAGCGTAGGAGGGACTAGCACTAGGTCCAAACAGTTCTTC
CASSVGGTSTRSKQFF
>once|TRBJ1-1|TRBV18|NA
TGTGCCAGCTCCCTCGTAGCGGGCATGAACACTGAAGCTTTCTTT
CASSLVAGMNTEAFF
>NA|TRBJ2-7|TRBV18|NA
TGTGCCAGCTCACCCCAAGCCCCCCTGCCCTACGAGCAGTACTTC
CASSPQAPLPYEQYF
>NA|TRBJ2-7|TRBV7-3|TRBD1
TGTGCCAGCAGCCCGACAGGGAGCCCGGGCCAGTACTTC
CASSPTGSPGQYF
>NA|TRBJ2-7|TRBV29-1|TRBD2
TGCAGCGTTGAGTTTAGCGGGAGAGCCCAGGGGCAGTACTTC
CSVEFSGRAQGQYF
>NA|TRBJ1-2|TRBV25-1|NA
TGTGCCAGCAGTGGCGGGGGGCGTCAGTCCTACACCTTC
CASSGGGRQSYTF
>NA|TRBJ1-5|TRBV27|NA
TGTGCCAGCAGTGGAGGGAGGGGGTCGGATCAGCCCCAGCATTTT
CASSGGRGSDQPQHF
>NA|TRBJ1-3|TRBV9|TRBD1
TGTGCCAGCGGGACAGTCTCTGGAAACACCATATATTTT
CASGTVSGNTIYF
>NA|TRBJ2-7|TRBV6-5|TRBD2
TGTGCCAGCAGTCAGACTAGCGGGAGCAACGAGCAGTACTTC
CASSQTSGSNEQYF
>NA|TRBJ1-1|TRBV28|NA
TGTGCCAGCAGTCCCTTGAACACTGAAGCTTTCTTT
CASSPLNTEAFF
>once|TRBJ2-1|TRBV7-8|TRBD2
TGTGCCAGCAGCCCAAGGACTAGCGGGAGGGACAATGAGCAGTTCTTC
CASSPRTSGRDNEQFF
>NA|TRBJ2-7|TRBV7-2|NA
TGTGCCAGCAGCTATAGACAGGCCCTCGAGCAGTACTTC
CASSYRQALEQYF
>NA|TRBJ1-5|TRBV27|TRBD1
TGTGCCAGCAGTTTACGTTCTCGGGGGACAGATAATCAGCCCCAGCATTTT
CASSLRSRGTDNQPQHF